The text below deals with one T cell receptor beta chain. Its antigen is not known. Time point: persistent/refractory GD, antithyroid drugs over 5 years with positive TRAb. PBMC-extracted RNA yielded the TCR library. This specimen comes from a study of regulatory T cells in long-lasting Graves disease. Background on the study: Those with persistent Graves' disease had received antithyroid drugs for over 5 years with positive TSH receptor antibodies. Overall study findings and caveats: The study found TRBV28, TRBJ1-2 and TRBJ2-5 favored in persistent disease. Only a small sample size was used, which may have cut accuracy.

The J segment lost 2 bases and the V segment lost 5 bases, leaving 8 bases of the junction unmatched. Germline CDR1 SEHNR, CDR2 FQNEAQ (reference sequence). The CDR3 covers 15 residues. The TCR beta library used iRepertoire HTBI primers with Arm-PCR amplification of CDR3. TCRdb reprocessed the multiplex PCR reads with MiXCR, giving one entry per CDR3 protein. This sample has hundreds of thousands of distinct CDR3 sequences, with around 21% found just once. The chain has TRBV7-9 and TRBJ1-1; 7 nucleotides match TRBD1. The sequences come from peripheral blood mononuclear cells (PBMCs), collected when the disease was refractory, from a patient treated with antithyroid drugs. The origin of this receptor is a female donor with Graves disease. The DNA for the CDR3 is TGTGCCAGCAGCCCACCGTGGGACAGAAACACTGAAGCTTTCTTT. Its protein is CASSPPWDRNTEAFF.